Listed below are T cell receptor beta chains from one sample, sequenced in a study of blood T cell repertoires in COVID-19. Sequenced by immunoSEQ multiplex PCR; TCRdb stores in-frame clones only, minus some. The sample has some 75,000 clones; 75% to 90% are singletons. Sequenced: peripheral blood. The source is a man aged 50-60 years with COVID-19, enrolled during active disease. Both conserved end residues are part of each CDR3. The D gene is left open where the match is weak. Size values are once, few and many counts, or a class for expanded clones, and some rows have none.

j_call d_call v_call clone_size cdr3_aa cdr3_nt
TRBJ1-1 NA TRBV4-1 few CASSSRTTRFEAFF TGCGCCAGCAGCAGCCGGACAACTCGCTTTGAAGCTTTCTTT
TRBJ2-7 TRBD2 TRBV28 NA CASSQLAHSYEQYF TGTGCCAGCAGTCAACTAGCGCATTCCTACGAGCAGTACTTC
TRBJ1-2 NA TRBV5-8 once CASSLDSTYGYTF TGTGCCAGCAGCTTGGACAGTACCTATGGCTACACCTTC
TRBJ2-2 TRBD2 TRBV5-4 NA CASRSGMGLATGELFF TGTGCCAGCAGAAGTGGTATGGGACTAGCGACCGGGGAGCTGTTTTTT
TRBJ2-7 NA TRBV11-2 NA CASSTQLAKTYEQYF TGTGCCAGCAGTACCCAGCTAGCGAAAACCTACGAGCAGTACTTC
TRBJ1-6 TRBD1 TRBV5-1 NA CASSPTGGDGSPLHF TGCGCCAGCAGCCCGACAGGGGGCGATGGTTCACCCCTCCACTTT
TRBJ1-2 TRBD1 TRBV6-5 once CASSLDRSKYGYTF TGTGCCAGCAGTTTGGACAGGAGTAAATATGGCTACACCTTC
TRBJ2-3 TRBD1 TRBV5-1 NA CASSLEGQAGDTQYF TGCGCCAGCAGCTTGGAGGGACAGGCCGGAGATACGCAGTATTTT
TRBJ1-4 NA TRBV28 NA CASSLGGLREKLFF TGTGCCAGCAGTTTAGGAGGGCTGAGGGAAAAACTGTTTTTT
TRBJ1-1 TRBD1 TRBV9 once CASNPGQTNTEAFF TGTGCCAGCAACCCGGGACAGACGAACACTGAAGCTTTCTTT
TRBJ2-2 NA TRBV27 NA CASSEGAAANTGELFF TGTGCCAGCAGTGAGGGTGCGGCTGCGAACACCGGGGAGCTGTTTTTT
TRBJ2-1 TRBD2 TRBV11-2 NA CASSLVTSAGGAEQFF TGTGCCAGCAGCTTAGTTACTAGCGCCGGGGGGGCTGAGCAGTTCTTC
TRBJ2-1 NA TRBV7-9 NA CASSRTEEQFF TGTGCCAGCAGCCGGACTGAAGAGCAGTTCTTC
TRBJ1-5 TRBD1 TRBV2 NA CASSPQRTGRSTQHF TGTGCCAGCAGTCCCCAGAGGACAGGGCGTTCGACCCAGCATTTT
TRBJ2-7 NA TRBV13 once CASSLGDRSYEQYF TGTGCCAGCAGCTTAGGAGACAGGAGCTACGAGCAGTACTTC
TRBJ2-7 TRBD2 TRBV18 once CASSPPSGRLGVYEQYF TGTGCCAGCTCACCGCCTAGCGGGAGGCTGGGGGTTTACGAGCAGTACTTC
TRBJ2-7 NA TRBV21-1 NA CASSANSTGYYEQYF TGTGCCAGCAGCGCAAACTCGACAGGGTACTACGAGCAGTACTTC
TRBJ2-6 TRBD1 TRBV7-3 NA CASSWTGTGANVLTF TGTGCCAGCAGCTGGACAGGGACTGGGGCCAACGTCCTGACTTTC
TRBJ2-2 NA TRBV19 NA CASSPPGLNTGELFF TGTGCCAGTAGCCCGCCGGGACTCAACACCGGGGAGCTGTTTTTT
TRBJ2-5 TRBD2 TRBV6-2/TRBV6-3 NA CASSGRAAGGLETQYF TGTGCCAGCAGTGGACGCGCCGCGGGAGGGCTGGAGACCCAGTACTTC
TRBJ2-7 NA TRBV5-5 once CASIPRVTSYEQYF TGTGCCAGCATCCCACGGGTCACCTCCTACGAGCAGTACTTC
TRBJ2-7 TRBD1 TRBV2 NA CASTVIGTGNNEQYF TGTGCCAGCACAGTGATCGGGACAGGGAATAACGAGCAGTACTTC
TRBJ2-2 TRBD2 TRBV6-2/TRBV6-3 once CASSYSGLAGDTGELFF TGTGCCAGCAGTTACTCGGGACTAGCGGGAGACACCGGGGAGCTGTTTTTT
TRBJ2-1 NA TRBV10-1 NA CASSDGGLGNLDEQFF TGCGCCAGCAGTGACGGAGGGCTCGGCAATCTTGATGAGCAGTTCTTC
TRBJ2-3 NA TRBV6-6 NA CASSYGRAGTQYF TGTGCCAGCAGTTACGGTAGGGCGGGTACGCAGTATTTT
TRBJ1-1 NA TRBV24-1 NA CATRSGEGSYTEAFF TGTGCCACCAGATCGGGAGAGGGGTCCTACACTGAAGCTTTCTTT
TRBJ1-5 NA TRBV28 NA CASSLSVQPQHF TGTGCCAGCAGTTTATCGGTCCAGCCCCAGCATTTT
TRBJ2-4 TRBD2 TRBV7-2 NA CASSLETSGKNIQYF TGTGCCAGCAGCTTAGAGACTAGCGGCAAAAACATTCAGTACTTC
TRBJ1-5 TRBD1 TRBV2 NA CASRMTGGNQPQHF TGTGCCAGCAGGATGACAGGGGGAAACCAGCCCCAGCATTTT
TRBJ2-5 TRBD1 TRBV30 NA CAWRLRGLGETQYF TGTGCCTGGAGGCTGAGGGGGCTGGGAGAGACCCAGTACTTC
TRBJ1-3 NA TRBV23-1 NA CASSYESRDFPDTIYF TGCGCCAGCAGTTACGAATCCCGGGACTTTCCGGACACCATATATTTT
TRBJ2-1 TRBD2 TRBV30 once CAWSVRLAGVEFF TGTGCCTGGAGTGTACGGCTAGCGGGAGTTGAGTTCTTC
TRBJ1-4 NA TRBV2 NA CASSALDSIANEKLFF TGTGCCAGCAGTGCCCTTGACTCCATAGCTAATGAAAAACTGTTTTTT
TRBJ1-1 NA TRBV11-2 NA CASSPFAEAFF TGTGCCAGCAGCCCGTTTGCTGAAGCTTTCTTT
TRBJ2-1 TRBD2 TRBV19 NA CASSDLAGEYNEQFF TGTGCCAGTAGTGATCTAGCGGGGGAGTACAATGAGCAGTTCTTC
TRBJ2-7 NA TRBV28 NA CASSFLSGNSEQYF TGTGCCAGCAGTTTTCTTTCCGGGAACAGCGAGCAGTACTTC
TRBJ1-5 TRBD1 TRBV18 NA CASSPRTGADSNQPQHF TGTGCCAGCTCACCACGGACAGGGGCTGATAGCAATCAGCCCCAGCATTTT
TRBJ1-6 NA TRBV28 NA CASSLGHSNSPLHF TGTGCCAGCAGTTTAGGACACTCCAATTCACCCCTCCACTTT
TRBJ2-1 TRBD2 TRBV5-6 once CASSPVLIAGYNEQFF TGTGCCAGCAGCCCGGTTTTGATAGCGGGGTACAATGAGCAGTTCTTC
TRBJ1-4 TRBD1 TRBV7-9 NA CASSPSGQVNEKLFF TGTGCCAGCAGCCCTTCGGGACAGGTGAATGAAAAACTGTTTTTT
TRBJ1-2 TRBD1 TRBV24-1 few CAIGQGWGGYTF TGTGCCATCGGACAGGGTTGGGGAGGCTACACCTTC
TRBJ2-7 NA TRBV2 NA CASRQGTRAYEQYF TGTGCCAGCAGGCAGGGTACCCGGGCCTACGAGCAGTACTTC
TRBJ1-2 NA TRBV30 NA CAWSQGLYYGYTF TGTGCCTGGAGTCAGGGGCTCTACTATGGCTACACCTTC
TRBJ1-3 NA TRBV30 few CAWRRDRSGNTIYF TGTGCCTGGAGGCGGGACCGCTCTGGAAACACCATATATTTT
TRBJ2-1 TRBD2 TRBV24-1 NA CATSDTTSGGDNEQFF TGTGCCACCAGTGATACGACTAGCGGGGGAGACAATGAGCAGTTCTTC
TRBJ1-4 NA TRBV20-1 NA CSASDRKPNEKLFF TGCAGTGCTAGTGACAGGAAACCTAATGAAAAACTGTTTTTT
TRBJ2-1 TRBD2 TRBV19 NA CASAGRGTSGYNEQFF TGTGCCAGTGCGGGTAGGGGGACTAGCGGTTACAATGAGCAGTTCTTC
TRBJ2-1 TRBD1 TRBV27 NA CASRDRGRNEQFF TGTGCCAGCAGGGACAGGGGGAGGAATGAGCAGTTCTTC
TRBJ2-5 TRBD2 TRBV2 few CASSLRLAGGVETQYF TGTGCCAGCAGTCTGCGACTAGCGGGAGGAGTAGAGACCCAGTACTTC
TRBJ2-3 TRBD2 TRBV27 few CASSVPSGALDTQYF TGTGCCAGCAGTGTTCCTAGCGGGGCCCTAGATACGCAGTATTTT
TRBJ2-7 TRBD1 TRBV5-8 NA CASGGQGNVQYF TGTGCCAGCGGTGGACAGGGGAATGTGCAGTACTTC
TRBJ1-5 NA TRBV5-8 NA CASSLAGEVRNQPQHF TGTGCCAGCAGCTTGGCGGGGGAGGTTCGCAATCAGCCCCAGCATTTT